This is a list of T cell receptor beta chains from one sample in a study of human thymus T cells. The table came from immunoSEQ multiplex PCR; TCRdb's copy has only in-frame clones and leaves some out. The repertoire holds around 130,000 clones, with about 94% as singletons. Sequenced input: thymus tissue. These receptors originate from a boy younger than two with a congenital heart defect but otherwise immunologically healthy. Each CDR3 is given with its conserved first and last residue. A D gene is named only where the DNA matches it firmly. Not all rows give a size; the values are once, few, many and, for expanded clones, a class.

-	-	TRBV30	13	TRBJ2-7	TGTGCCTGGAGTTGGGGGGCGCGACGCGAGCAGTACTTC	CAWSWGARREQYF
once	-	TRBV4-3	15	TRBJ1-1	TGCGCCAGCAGCCAGGTAGGGGGTGTGAACACTGAAGCTTTCTTT	CASSQVGGVNTEAFF
-	-	TRBV28	14	TRBJ1-4	TGTGCCAGCACCAGGGACGGGCCAAATGAAAAACTGTTTTTT	CASTRDGPNEKLFF
-	-	TRBV21-1	16	TRBJ1-5	TGTGCCAGCAGGAGCTCTCTAGCTTGGCATCATCAGCCCCAGCATTTT	CASRSSLAWHHQPQHF
-	-	TRBV10-3	14	TRBJ2-7	TGTGCCATCAGCTCTAGCGTAATACACTACGAGCAGTACTTC	CAISSSVIHYEQYF
-	-	TRBV18	15	TRBJ1-3	TGTGCCAGCTCACCTACAGGGACCTCTGGAAACACCATATATTTT	CASSPTGTSGNTIYF
-	-	TRBV28	12	TRBJ2-7	TGTGCCAGCAGTTTTAGTGCCTACGAGCAGTACTTC	CASSFSAYEQYF
-	-	TRBV9	16	TRBJ1-1	TGTGCCAGCAGCGTAGGCGTTAGGGGCATGAACACTGAAGCTTTCTTT	CASSVGVRGMNTEAFF
-	-	TRBV6-6	15	TRBJ2-5	TGTGCCAGCAGTTACACTTGGCGGGTGAAAGAGACCCAGTACTTC	CASSYTWRVKETQYF
-	-	TRBV19	11	TRBJ1-1	TGTGCCAGTAGTATTAACACTGAAGCTTTCTTT	CASSINTEAFF
-	-	TRBV27	18	TRBJ2-3	TGTGCCAGCAGTTTATCTAGTATATGGCGACTACCCACAGATACGCAGTATTTT	CASSLSSIWRLPTDTQYF
-	TRBD2	TRBV5-4	14	TRBJ2-3	TGTGCCAGCAGCTTGGGGGAGGGTGCCGATACGCAGTATTTT	CASSLGEGADTQYF
-	TRBD2	TRBV9	17	TRBJ2-4	TGTGCCAGCAGCGCGAGCGAGGAGCGGGGAGCCAAAAACATTCAGTACTTC	CASSASEERGAKNIQYF
-	TRBD1	TRBV28	16	TRBJ2-5	TGTGCCAGCAGTAACCACGACAGGGAGAGACAAGAGACCCAGTACTTC	CASSNHDRERQETQYF
-	TRBD2	TRBV25-1	17	TRBJ2-5	TGTGCCAGCAGTGAATCGGTCACTAGCGGTTACCAAGAGACCCAGTACTTC	CASSESVTSGYQETQYF
-	TRBD2	TRBV4-1	18	TRBJ2-5	TGCGCCAGCAGCCAAAAAAGCGGGAAGGGGCCGGGTTGGGAGACCCAGTACTTC	CASSQKSGKGPGWETQYF
-	TRBD2	TRBV7-9	19	TRBJ2-3	TGTGCCAGCAGCTTAGCGAGGGGGCTAGCGGGGGTTTCCACAGATACGCAGTATTTT	CASSLARGLAGVSTDTQYF
-	-	TRBV6-1	12	TRBJ2-5	TGTGCCAGCGGGGGGGCCGGTGAGACCCAGTACTTC	CASGGAGETQYF
-	-	TRBV5-1	19	TRBJ1-2	TGCGCCAGCAGCTCTACCTGGGGGGCGTTGGACATTACTAACTATGGCTACACCTTC	CASSSTWGALDITNYGYTF
-	-	TRBV11-2	16	TRBJ2-7	TGTGCCAGCAGCTTAGCGTCGGACAGCTTATCCTACGAGCAGTACTTC	CASSLASDSLSYEQYF
-	TRBD1	TRBV7-2	16	TRBJ2-3	TGTGCCAGCAGCGAAACCGGGACAGGGGGGACAGATACGCAGTATTTT	CASSETGTGGTDTQYF
-	TRBD2	TRBV7-9	17	TRBJ2-3	TGTGCCAGCAGCCCACGACTAGCGGGGCCAGACACAGATACGCAGTATTTT	CASSPRLAGPDTDTQYF
-	-	TRBV4-3	16	TRBJ2-5	TGCGCCAGCAGCCAAGATGCGCGGGGACGCCAAGAGACCCAGTACTTC	CASSQDARGRQETQYF
-	-	TRBV6-5	15	TRBJ2-1	TGTGCCAGCAGTTACGTGGGCCAAACCCAAAATGAGCAGTTCTTC	CASSYVGQTQNEQFF
-	TRBD1	TRBV2	14	TRBJ1-5	TGTGCCAGCAGCCGGACAGGGGGCAATCAGCCCCAGCATTTT	CASSRTGGNQPQHF
-	-	TRBV4-2	13	TRBJ1-1	TGTGCCAGCAGCCAAGAAAAGAGAACTGAAGCTTTCTTT	CASSQEKRTEAFF
-	-	TRBV29-1	14	TRBJ2-3	TGCAGCGTTGAGGCAGGGATGAGCACAGATACGCAGTATTTT	CSVEAGMSTDTQYF
-	TRBD2	TRBV6-1	19	TRBJ2-5	TGTGCCAGCAGTGAAGCGACTCGGACTAGCGGGGGGGTACAAGAGACCCAGTACTTC	CASSEATRTSGGVQETQYF
-	TRBD1	TRBV27	16	TRBJ1-1	TGTGCCAGCAGTCCTGGAGGGCAGGGGGTGAACACTGAAGCTTTCTTT	CASSPGGQGVNTEAFF
-	-	TRBV19	15	TRBJ1-5	TGTGCCAGTAGTATAGTACAGGGCTACAATCAGCCCCAGCATTTT	CASSIVQGYNQPQHF
once	-	TRBV5-1	15	TRBJ2-5	TGCGCCAGCAGTGGCCGGGTCCCTTCTCAAGAGACCCAGTACTTC	CASSGRVPSQETQYF
-	TRBD2	TRBV6-5	15	TRBJ2-1	TGTGCCAGCTCAGGAGCGGGGGGGAGCTCTAATGAGCAGTTCTTC	CASSGAGGSSNEQFF